The 15 T cell receptor beta chains below were found in one sample sequenced in a study of post-analysis software for immune sequencing data. Findings and caveats of the study: TRBV segments more frequent in patients than in controls numbered about 5 and included TRBV5-6, TRBV5-1 and TRBV20-1.

These TCRs are of unknown antigen specificity. Prepared TCR beta cDNA libraries contained unique molecular identifiers. From the PCR reads, TCRdb called clonotypes with MiXCR, one entry per CDR3 protein. The table includes roughly 700,000 distinct CDR3 sequences, about 32% detected once. The sample comprised blood. These receptors all stem from a girl aged 10 to 17 with multiple sclerosis.

This clonotype was observed a handful of times. The V gene is TRBV11-1, the J gene TRBJ1-2; TRBD1 agrees at 7 bases. This CDR3 is 14 amino acids long. Germline lookup yields CDR1 SGHAT and CDR2 FQDESV (reference sequence). Trimming cost V 5 bases and J 4 bases; bases outside gene matches: 7. The CDR3 nucleotides are TGTGCCAGCAGCGGGCCTCGGGACAGCTATGGCTACACCTTC. Translation gives CASSGPRDSYGYTF.

This clonotype was observed a single time. The chain joins TRBV5-1 to TRBJ2-5, with 9 bases matching TRBD1. From germline, CDR1 is SGHRS and CDR2 YFSETQ. J lost 11 bases, V lost 3 bases, and 11 bases had no gene match. This CDR3 has 14 residues. CDR3 sequence: CASSSTGGYGEQYF. Here the CDR3 DNA reads TGCGCCAGCAGCTCGACAGGGGGATATGGGGAGCAGTACTTC.

This rearrangement joins TRBV20-1 to TRBJ1-5; the D gene is possibly TRBD1 (6 bases). The CDR3 is made up of 13 amino acids. Germline assignment: CDR1 DFQATT and CDR2 SNEGSKA (reference sequence). V was cut by 4 bases and J by 0 bases, with 7 bases left in between. The DNA of the CDR3 is TGCAGTGCTACGGGACATAGCAATCAGCCCCAGCATTTT. It specifies CSATGHSNQPQHF.

This clonotype was seen a handful of times. CDR3 nucleotides: TGTGCCAGCAGCCATTCGTCTGGGGGAGAGACCCAGTACTTC. Its protein is CASSHSSGGETQYF. This rearrangement joins TRBV3-1 to TRBJ2-5; D is possibly TRBD1 or TRBD2 (5 bases each). The germline gives CDR1 LGHDT, CDR2 YNNKEL (reference sequence). V lost 3 bases and J lost 4, with 12 bases in between. The CDR3 contains 14 residues.

The CDR3 bases are TGCGCCAGCAGCTTGGGGCCGACGGATGGCTCTGGGGCCAACGTCCTGACTTTC. Protein: CASSLGPTDGSGANVLTF. The chain is built from TRBV5-1 and TRBJ2-6; the D is unclear. This CDR3 region has 18 residues. Germline V gene data show CDR1 as SGHRS and CDR2 as YFSETQ. The ends were cut back, 0 bases at V and 0 bases at J, with 13 bases in the middle.

This sequence joins TRBV5-1 and TRBJ2-5, with D perhaps matching TRBD1 (6 bases). This CDR3 spans 18 amino acids. Germline values: CDR1 SGHRS, CDR2 YFSETQ. Between the trimmed V and J ends, which lost 7 bases and 11 bases, there was a span of 36 bases. DNA for the CDR3: TGCGCCAGCGCCCTCAGAACGAGGGACACCCTGACCTACAATGAGCAGTACTTC. This codes for CASALRTRDTLTYNEQYF.

The chain links TRBV18 to TRBJ2-5; the D gene is possibly TRBD2 (5 bases). Germline loops: CDR1 KGHSH, CDR2 LQKENI. This CDR3 spans 17 amino acids. The V end lost 1 base, the J end lost 3 bases, and 18 bases lay between the germline ends. The CDR3 nucleotides are TGTGCCAGCTCACCACAAGCGCGGACTGGCGGTAAAGAGACCCAGTACTTC. This codes for CASSPQARTGGKETQYF. Combining the CDR3 with reference TRBV18 and TRBJ2-5 gives the whole variable domain NAGVMQNPRHLVRRRGQEARLRCSPMKGHSHVYWYRQLPEEGLKFMVYLQKENIIDESGMPKERFSAEFPKEGPSILRIQQVVRGDSAAYFCASSPQARTGGKETQYFGPGTRLLVL.

V gene TRBV20-1 combines with J gene TRBJ2-5; D is tentatively TRBD1 or TRBD2 (5 bases each). V was cut by 6 bases and J by 5 bases, with 13 bases left in between. CDR1 DFQATT and CDR2 SNEGSKA come from the germline V gene (reference sequence). The CDR3 extends over 12 amino acids. For the CDR3, the DNA is TGCAGTGCCACCTTAGAGGGGGAGACCCAGTACTTC. Encoded protein: CSATLEGETQYF.

This clonotype was observed a handful of times. The chain recombines TRBV4-1 with TRBJ2-7, with 10 bases matching TRBD1. J lost 3 bases, V lost 0 bases, and 5 bases had no gene match. The CDR3 length is 16 residues. The V gene's germline CDR1 is MGHRA and CDR2 YSYEKL. CDR3 in DNA: TGCGCCAGCAGCCAAGAAACACGGGACAGGGGCTACGAGCAGTACTTC. Amino acids: CASSQETRDRGYEQYF.

This chain links TRBV7-2 with TRBJ2-5, with 10 bases identical to TRBD1. TRBJ2-7 matches the DNA end more closely, so the J call is doubtful. Germline values: CDR1 SGHTA, CDR2 FQGNSA. This CDR3 has 14 amino acids. The CDR3 DNA is TGTGCCAGCAGGGAGGGACAGGGGACCTACGAGCAGTACTTC. It encodes CASREGQGTYEQYF.

The V and J genes are TRBV11-2 and TRBJ2-1; 8 positions agree with TRBD2. The CDR3 runs 15 residues. Losses at the gene ends were 0 bases for V and 3 bases for J; bases not matched to a gene: 1. Per germline, CDR1 SGHAT and CDR2 FQNNGV. This chain's CDR3 is CASSLEGLVYNEQFF. CDR3 nucleotides: TGTGCCAGCAGCTTAGAGGGACTAGTCTACAATGAGCAGTTCTTC.

This clonotype has a handful of counts. The V call is TRBV5-6, the J call TRBJ1-1; D gene unclear. Trimming left V 3 bases short and J 7 bases short, with 10 bases between. This CDR3 spans 12 amino acids. Germline CDR1 SGHDT, CDR2 YYEEEE. CDR3 loop: CASSSMRFEAFF. The CDR3 region has the DNA TGTGCCAGCAGCTCCATGAGATTTGAAGCTTTCTTT.

The rearrangement uses TRBV20-1 and TRBJ2-1; 12 nucleotides match TRBD2. The V gene end was trimmed by 3 bases and the J gene end by 2 bases; junction bases not matched to a gene: 2. CDR3 length: 15 residues. The germline V gene encodes CDR1 DFQATT and CDR2 SNEGSKA (reference sequence). The CDR3 region is CSARTSGRAYNEQFF. CDR3 bases: TGCAGTGCTAGGACTAGCGGGAGAGCCTACAATGAGCAGTTCTTC.

The rearrangement uses TRBV7-6 and TRBJ1-5; D unclear. Trimming removed 1 base from V and 3 bases from J, with 10 bases in between. The CDR3 is made up of 15 amino acids. Germline V gene data show CDR1 as SGHVS and CDR2 as FNYEAQ. CDR3 nucleotides: TGTGCCAGCAGCTTAGTTTTAGGTACCAATCAGCCCCAGCATTTT. Its translation is CASSLVLGTNQPQHF.

The chain employs TRBV20-1 and TRBJ2-7; TRBD2 agrees at 7 bases. The DNA matches TRBJ2-5 better at its end, which makes the J call doubtful. The CDR3 sequence is 15 residues long. CDR1 and CDR2 (germline): DFQATT, SNEGSKA (reference sequence). CDR3 sequence reads: CSAREGAGMEETQYF. For the CDR3, the DNA is TGCAGTGCTAGAGAGGGAGCGGGGATGGAGGAGACCCAGTACTTC.